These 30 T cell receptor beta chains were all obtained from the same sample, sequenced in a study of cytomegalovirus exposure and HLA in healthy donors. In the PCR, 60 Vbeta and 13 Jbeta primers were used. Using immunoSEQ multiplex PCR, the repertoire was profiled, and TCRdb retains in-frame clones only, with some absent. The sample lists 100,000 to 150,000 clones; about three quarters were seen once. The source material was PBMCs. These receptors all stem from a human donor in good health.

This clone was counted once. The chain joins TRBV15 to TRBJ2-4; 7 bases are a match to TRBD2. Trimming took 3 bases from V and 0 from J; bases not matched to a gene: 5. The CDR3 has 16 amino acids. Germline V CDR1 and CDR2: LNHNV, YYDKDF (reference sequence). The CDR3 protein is CATSSPGRVAKNIQYF. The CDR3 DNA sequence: TGTGCCACCAGCAGCCCAGGGAGGGTAGCCAAAAACATTCAGTACTTC.

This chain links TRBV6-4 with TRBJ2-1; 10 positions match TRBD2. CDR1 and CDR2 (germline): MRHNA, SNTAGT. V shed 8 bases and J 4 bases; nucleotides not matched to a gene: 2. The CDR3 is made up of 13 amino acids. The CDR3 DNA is TGTGCCAGCGGGACTAGCGAGTACAATGAGCAGTTCTTC. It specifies CASGTSEYNEQFF.

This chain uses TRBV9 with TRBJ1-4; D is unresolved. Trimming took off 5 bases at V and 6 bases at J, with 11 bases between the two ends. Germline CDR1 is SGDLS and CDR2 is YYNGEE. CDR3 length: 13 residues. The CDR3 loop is CASSGPDDEKLFF. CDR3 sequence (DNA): TGTGCCAGCAGTGGGCCTGACGATGAAAAACTGTTTTTT.

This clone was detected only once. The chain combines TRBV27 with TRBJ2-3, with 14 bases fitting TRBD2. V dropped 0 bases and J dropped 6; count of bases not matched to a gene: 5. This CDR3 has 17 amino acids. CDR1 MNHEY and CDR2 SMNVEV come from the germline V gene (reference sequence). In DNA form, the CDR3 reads TGTGCCAGCAGTTTATCGAGACTAGCGGGGGGGCCCGATACGCAGTATTTT. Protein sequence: CASSLSRLAGGPDTQYF.

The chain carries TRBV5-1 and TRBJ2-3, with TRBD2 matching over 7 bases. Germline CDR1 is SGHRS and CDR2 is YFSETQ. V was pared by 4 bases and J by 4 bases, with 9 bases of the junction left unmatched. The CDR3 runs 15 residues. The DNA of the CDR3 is TGCGCCAGCAGCCCCGGGGGGAACGTTGCAGATACGCAGTATTTT. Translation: CASSPGGNVADTQYF.

The CDR3 is CASSPGQAPGETQYF. As DNA, the CDR3 is TGCGCCAGCAGCCCGGGACAGGCCCCGGGGGAGACCCAGTACTTC. This chain connects TRBV5-1 to TRBJ2-5, with TRBD1 matching 8 bases. This CDR3 has 15 residues. Germline trimming cut 4 bases from V and 5 bases from J; bases unmatched to any gene: 10. Germline CDR1 and CDR2: SGHRS and YFSETQ.

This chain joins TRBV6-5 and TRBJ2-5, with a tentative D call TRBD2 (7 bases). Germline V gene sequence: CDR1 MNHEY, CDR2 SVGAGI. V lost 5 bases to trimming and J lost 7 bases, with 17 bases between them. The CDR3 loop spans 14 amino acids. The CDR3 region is CASSLGGGAGTQYF. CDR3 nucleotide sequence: TGTGCCAGCAGTCTGGGGGGGGGCGCGGGGACCCAGTACTTC.

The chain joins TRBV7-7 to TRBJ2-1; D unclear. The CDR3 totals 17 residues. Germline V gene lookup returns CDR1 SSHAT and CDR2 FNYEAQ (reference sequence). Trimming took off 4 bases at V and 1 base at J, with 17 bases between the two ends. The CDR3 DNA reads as TGTGCCAGCAGCTCCGATCCGGGTCCAACTTCCTACAATGAGCAGTTCTTC. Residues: CASSSDPGPTSYNEQFF.

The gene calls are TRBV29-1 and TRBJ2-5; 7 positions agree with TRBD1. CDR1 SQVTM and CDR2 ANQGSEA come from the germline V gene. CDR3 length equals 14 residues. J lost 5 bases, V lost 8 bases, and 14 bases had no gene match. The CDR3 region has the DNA TGCAGCATAGACACAGGGGTGGGGTTCGAGACCCAGTACTTC. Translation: CSIDTGVGFETQYF.

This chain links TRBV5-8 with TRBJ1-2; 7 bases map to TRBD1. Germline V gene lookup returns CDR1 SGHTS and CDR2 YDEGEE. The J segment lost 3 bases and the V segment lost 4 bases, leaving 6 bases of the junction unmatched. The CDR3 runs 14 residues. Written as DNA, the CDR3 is TGTGCCAGCAGCCGGAACACAGGGGACTATGGCTACACCTTC. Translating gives CASSRNTGDYGYTF.

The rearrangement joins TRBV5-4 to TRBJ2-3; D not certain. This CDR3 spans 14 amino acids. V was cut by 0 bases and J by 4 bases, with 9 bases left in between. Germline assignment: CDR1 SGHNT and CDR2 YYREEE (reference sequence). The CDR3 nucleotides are TGTGCCAGCAGCTTGGCGCTAGGTCCAGATACGCAGTATTTT. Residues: CASSLALGPDTQYF.

Here the CDR3 DNA reads TGCGCCAGCAGCTTAGCAGGGCATACTGAAGCTTTCTTT. Translating gives CASSLAGHTEAFF. The chain has TRBV5-1 and TRBJ1-1; a possible D gene is TRBD1 (5 bases). The germline CDR1 and CDR2 sequences are SGHRS and YFSETQ. V dropped 2 bases and J dropped 5 bases, with 10 bases sitting between them. The CDR3 is made up of 13 amino acids.

The CDR3 loop is CASSRLAGAYEQYF. The CDR3 DNA reads as TGTGCCAGCAGCCGCCTAGCGGGGGCCTACGAGCAGTACTTC. The V and J genes are TRBV2 and TRBJ2-7; TRBD2 matches at 10 bases. V lost 6 bases, J lost 2 bases, and 4 bases stayed unmatched. CDR3 length: 14 residues. Germline loops: CDR1 SNHLY, CDR2 FYNNEI.

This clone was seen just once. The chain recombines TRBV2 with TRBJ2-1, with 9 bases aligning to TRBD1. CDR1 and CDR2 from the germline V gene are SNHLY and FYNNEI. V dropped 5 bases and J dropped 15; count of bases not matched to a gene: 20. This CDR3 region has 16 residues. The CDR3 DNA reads TGTGCCAGCAGTAACGACGGGACAGGGAATTTGATCCCCTTGTTCTTC. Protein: CASSNDGTGNLIPLFF.

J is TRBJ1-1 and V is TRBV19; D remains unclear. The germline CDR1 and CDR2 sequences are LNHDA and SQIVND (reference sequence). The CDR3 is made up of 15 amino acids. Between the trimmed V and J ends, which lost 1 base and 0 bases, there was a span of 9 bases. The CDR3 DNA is TGTGCCAGTAGTATAGGACTGACGATGAACACTGAAGCTTTCTTT. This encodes CASSIGLTMNTEAFF.

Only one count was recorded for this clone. The CDR3, as DNA: TGTGCCAGCAGAGGACAGGGTGGCGGGGAGCTGTTTTTT. The encoded protein is CASRGQGGGELFF. This sequence joins TRBV2 and TRBJ2-2, with TRBD1 matching 8 bases. J was trimmed by 7 bases and V by 6 bases; bases with no gene match: 4. This CDR3 region has 13 residues. Germline assignment: CDR1 SNHLY and CDR2 FYNNEI.

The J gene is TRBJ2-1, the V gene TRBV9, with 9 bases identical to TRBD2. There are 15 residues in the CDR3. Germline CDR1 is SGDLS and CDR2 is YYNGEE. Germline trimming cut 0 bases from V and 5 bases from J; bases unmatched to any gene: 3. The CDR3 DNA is TGTGCCAGCAGCGTAGGGGCGGGAGGGCACAATGAGCAGTTCTTC. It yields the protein CASSVGAGGHNEQFF. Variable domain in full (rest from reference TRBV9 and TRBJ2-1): DSGVTQTPKHLITATGQRVTLRCSPRSGDLSVYWYQQSLDQGLQFLIQYYNGEERAKGNILERFSAQQFPDLHSELNLSSLELGDSALYFCASSVGAGGHNEQFFGPGTRLTVL.

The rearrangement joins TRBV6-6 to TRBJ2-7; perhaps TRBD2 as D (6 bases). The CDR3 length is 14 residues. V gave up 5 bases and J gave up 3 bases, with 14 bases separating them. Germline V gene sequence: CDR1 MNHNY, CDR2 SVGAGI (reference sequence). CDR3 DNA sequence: TGTGCCAGCAGTATGCGGACGGGACTCTACGAGCAGTACTTC. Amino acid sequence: CASSMRTGLYEQYF.

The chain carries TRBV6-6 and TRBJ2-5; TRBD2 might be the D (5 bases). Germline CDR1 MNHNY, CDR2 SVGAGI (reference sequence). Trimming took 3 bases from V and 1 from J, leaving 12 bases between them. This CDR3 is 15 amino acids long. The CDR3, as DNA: TGTGCCAGCAGTTATCCTTACCGGGGCCAAGAGACCCAGTACTTC. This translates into CASSYPYRGQETQYF.

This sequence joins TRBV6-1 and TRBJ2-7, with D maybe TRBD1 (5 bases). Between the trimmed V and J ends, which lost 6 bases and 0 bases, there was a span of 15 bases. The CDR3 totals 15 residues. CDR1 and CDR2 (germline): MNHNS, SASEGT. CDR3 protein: CASSPQVRSSYEQYF. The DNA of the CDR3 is TGTGCCAGCAGCCCACAGGTACGGAGCTCCTACGAGCAGTACTTC.

CDR3: CASSLAGGTGELFF. The DNA of the CDR3 is TGTGCCAGCAGCTTAGCGGGGGGGACCGGGGAGCTGTTTTTT. The genes are TRBV7-3 and TRBJ2-2, with 9 bases lining up with TRBD2. Germline trimming cut 2 bases from V and 5 bases from J; bases unmatched to any gene: 0. The germline gives CDR1 SGHTA, CDR2 FQGTGA. This CDR3 is 14 amino acids long.

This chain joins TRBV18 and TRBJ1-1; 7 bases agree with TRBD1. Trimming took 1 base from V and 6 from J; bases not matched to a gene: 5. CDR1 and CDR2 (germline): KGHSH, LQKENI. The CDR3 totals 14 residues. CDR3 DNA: TGTGCCAGCTCACCACTCCTCGACAGGGCTGAAGCTTTCTTT. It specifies CASSPLLDRAEAFF.

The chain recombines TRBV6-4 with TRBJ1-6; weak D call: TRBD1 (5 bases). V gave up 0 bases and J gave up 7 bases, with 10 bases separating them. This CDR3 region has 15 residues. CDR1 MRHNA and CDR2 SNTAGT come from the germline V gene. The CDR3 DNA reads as TGTGCCAGCAGTGACTCGGCAGGGCGGAATTCACCCCTCCACTTT. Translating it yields CASSDSAGRNSPLHF.

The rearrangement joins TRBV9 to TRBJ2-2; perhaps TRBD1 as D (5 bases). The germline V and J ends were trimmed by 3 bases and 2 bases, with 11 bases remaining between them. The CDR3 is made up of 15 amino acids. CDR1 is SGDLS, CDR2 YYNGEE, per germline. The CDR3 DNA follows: TGTGCCAGCAGCGAAAGGGGTCCCAACACCGGGGAGCTGTTTTTT. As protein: CASSERGPNTGELFF.

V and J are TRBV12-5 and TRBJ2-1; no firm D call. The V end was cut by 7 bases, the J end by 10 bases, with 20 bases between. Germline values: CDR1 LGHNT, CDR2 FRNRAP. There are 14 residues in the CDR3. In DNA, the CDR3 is TGTGCTAGTGTTCCCCCGACCCCTAGGAAAGAGCAGTTCTTC. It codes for CASVPPTPRKEQFF.

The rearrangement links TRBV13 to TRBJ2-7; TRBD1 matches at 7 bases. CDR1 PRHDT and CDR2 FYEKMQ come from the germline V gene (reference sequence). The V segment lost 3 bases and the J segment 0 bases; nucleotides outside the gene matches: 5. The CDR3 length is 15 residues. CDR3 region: CASSFRSGGSYEQYF. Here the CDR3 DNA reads TGTGCCAGCAGCTTTAGGTCAGGGGGCTCCTACGAGCAGTACTTC.

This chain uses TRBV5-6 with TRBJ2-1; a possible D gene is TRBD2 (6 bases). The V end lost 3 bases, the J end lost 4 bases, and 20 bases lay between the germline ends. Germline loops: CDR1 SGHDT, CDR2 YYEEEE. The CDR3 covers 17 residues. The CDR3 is CASSSLGGEAPYNEQFF. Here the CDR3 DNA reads TGTGCCAGCAGCTCCCTGGGGGGTGAGGCACCTTACAATGAGCAGTTCTTC.

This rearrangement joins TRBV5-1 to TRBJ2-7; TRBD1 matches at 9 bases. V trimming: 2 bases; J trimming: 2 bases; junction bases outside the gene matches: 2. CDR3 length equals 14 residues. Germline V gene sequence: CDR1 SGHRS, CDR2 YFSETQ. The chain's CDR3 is CASSFRDRAYEQYF. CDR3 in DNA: TGCGCCAGCAGCTTCCGGGACAGGGCCTACGAGCAGTACTTC.

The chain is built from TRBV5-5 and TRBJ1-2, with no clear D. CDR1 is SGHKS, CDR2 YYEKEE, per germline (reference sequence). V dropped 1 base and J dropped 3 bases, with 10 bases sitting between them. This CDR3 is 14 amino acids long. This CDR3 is CASSLYPQDYGYTF. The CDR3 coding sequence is TGTGCCAGCAGCTTGTACCCGCAGGACTATGGCTACACCTTC. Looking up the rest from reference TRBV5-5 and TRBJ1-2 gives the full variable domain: DAGVTQSPTHLIKTRGQQVTLRCSPISGHKSVSWYQQVLGQGPQFIFQYYEKEERGRGNFPDRFSARQFPNYSSELNVNALLLGDSALYLCASSLYPQDYGYTFGSGTRLTVV.

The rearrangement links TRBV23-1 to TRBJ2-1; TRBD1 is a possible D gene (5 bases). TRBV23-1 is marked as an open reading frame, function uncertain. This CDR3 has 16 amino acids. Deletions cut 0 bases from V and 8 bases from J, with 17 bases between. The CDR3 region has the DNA TGCGCCAGCAGTCAATCTGGGCAGGGCCCCCACGATGAGCAGTTCTTC. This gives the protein CASSQSGQGPHDEQFF.